The source of this T cell receptor (beta chain) is a study of T cells in Graves' hyperthyroidism and ophthalmopathy. Graves' hyperthyroidism without ophthalmopathy progression within 18 months was termed stable. Patients aged 18 to 65 had newly diagnosed hyperthyroidism of under 2 months' duration. V was clipped by 8 bases and J by 2 bases, with 18 bases between them. CDR1 and CDR2 from the germline V gene are LNHDA and SQIVND (reference sequence). The CDR3 loop spans 15 amino acids. The source material, RNA transcripts, was used to amplify TCR beta CDR3 regions. Carried out on the TCR CDR3, a first-round RT-PCR used the HTBI primer set. TCRdb re-analysed the multiplex PCR reads in MiXCR, keeping a single row per CDR3 protein. The data hold around 190,000 distinct CDR3 sequences, with less than 20% observed a single time.

Source material: blood. The genes are TRBV19 and TRBJ2-5, with D tentatively TRBD1 (7 bases). The sequence was collected from a woman in her forties or fifties with Graves' hyperthyroidism. Here the CDR3 reads CASGLTQGRQETQYF. The CDR3 nucleotides are TGTGCCAGTGGACTTACACAGGGGAGGCAAGAGACCCAGTACTTC.